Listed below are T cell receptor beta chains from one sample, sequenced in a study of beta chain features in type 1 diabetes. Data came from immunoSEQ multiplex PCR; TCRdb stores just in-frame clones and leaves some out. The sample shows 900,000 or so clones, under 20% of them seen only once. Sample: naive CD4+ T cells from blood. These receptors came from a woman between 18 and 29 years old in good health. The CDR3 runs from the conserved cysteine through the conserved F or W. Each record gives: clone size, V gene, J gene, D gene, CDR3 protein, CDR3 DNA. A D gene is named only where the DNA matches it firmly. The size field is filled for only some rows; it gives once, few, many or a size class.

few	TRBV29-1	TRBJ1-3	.	CSVEDLPPSAGNTIYF	TGCAGCGTTGAAGATCTTCCCCCTTCGGCTGGAAACACCATATATTTT
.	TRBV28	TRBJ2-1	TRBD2	CASRLPGLAGSNEQFF	TGTGCCAGCCGCCTGCCGGGACTAGCGGGGTCGAATGAGCAGTTCTTC
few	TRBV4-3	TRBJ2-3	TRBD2	CASSQTHSGSSTDTQYF	TGCGCCAGCAGCCAAACCCATAGCGGGAGTAGCACAGATACGCAGTATTTT
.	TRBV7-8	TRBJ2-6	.	CASSLDRTSGANVLTF	TGTGCCAGCAGCCTCGACAGGACCTCTGGGGCCAACGTCCTGACTTTC
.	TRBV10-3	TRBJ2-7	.	CAHSESSYEQYF	TGTGCCCACTCGGAAAGCTCCTACGAGCAGTACTTC
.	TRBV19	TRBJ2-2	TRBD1	CASSVGQAHTGELFF	TGTGCCAGTAGTGTGGGACAGGCTCACACCGGGGAGCTGTTTTTT
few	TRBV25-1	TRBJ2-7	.	CARNWTVPYEQYF	TGTGCCAGGAACTGGACAGTTCCCTACGAGCAGTACTTC
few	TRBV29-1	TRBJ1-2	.	CSVEGMDGYTF	TGCAGCGTTGAGGGGATGGATGGCTACACCTTC
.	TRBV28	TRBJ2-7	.	CASTTLGREQYF	TGTGCCAGCACCACGCTCGGACGTGAGCAGTACTTC
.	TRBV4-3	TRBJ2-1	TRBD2	CASSLFSGSLYNEQFF	TGCGCCAGCAGCCTCTTTAGCGGGAGTCTCTACAATGAGCAGTTCTTC
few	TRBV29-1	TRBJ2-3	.	CSVNQDSNTQYF	TGCAGCGTCAACCAGGACAGTAACACGCAGTATTTT
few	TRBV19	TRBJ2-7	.	CASSRDITYEQYF	TGTGCCAGTAGTAGAGACATTACCTACGAGCAGTACTTC
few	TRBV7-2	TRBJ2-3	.	CASSLVAQRGTDTQYF	TGTGCCAGCAGCTTAGTGGCCCAGCGGGGCACAGATACGCAGTATTTT
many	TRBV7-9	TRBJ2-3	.	CASSVGLSTDTQYF	TGTGCCAGCAGCGTTGGACTAAGCACAGATACGCAGTATTTT
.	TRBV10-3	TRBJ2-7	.	CAISAGYEQYF	TGTGCCATCAGTGCTGGCTACGAGCAGTACTTC
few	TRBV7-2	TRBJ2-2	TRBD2	CASSLAGLAYTGELFF	TGTGCCAGCAGCTTAGCGGGACTAGCCTACACCGGGGAGCTGTTTTTT
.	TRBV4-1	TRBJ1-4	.	CASSQVVQGGEKLFF	TGCGCCAGCAGCCAAGTTGTCCAGGGTGGCGAAAAACTGTTTTTT
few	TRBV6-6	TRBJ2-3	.	CASSYSEILDTQYF	TGTGCCAGCAGTTACTCCGAGATTCTAGATACGCAGTATTTT
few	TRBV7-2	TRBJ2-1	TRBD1	CASSLDGQGREQFF	TGTGCCAGCAGCTTGGACGGACAGGGTCGCGAGCAGTTCTTC
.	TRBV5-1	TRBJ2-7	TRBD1	CASSTGQGSYEQYF	TGCGCCAGCAGCACCGGACAGGGCTCCTACGAGCAGTACTTC
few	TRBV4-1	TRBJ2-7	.	CASSQIGRVDTPYEQYF	TGCGCCAGCAGCCAAATCGGAAGGGTGGACACCCCCTACGAGCAGTACTTC
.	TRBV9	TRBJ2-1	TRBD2	CASSVEGTSGTHRYNEQFF	TGTGCCAGCAGCGTAGAAGGGACTAGCGGGACCCATCGCTACAATGAGCAGTTCTTC
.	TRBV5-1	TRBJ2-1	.	CASSVTVSGSYNEQFF	TGCGCCAGCAGCGTGACAGTTTCAGGGTCCTACAATGAGCAGTTCTTC
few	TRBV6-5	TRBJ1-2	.	CASSPRAGHGYTF	TGTGCCAGCTCTCCCAGGGCCGGGCATGGCTACACCTTC
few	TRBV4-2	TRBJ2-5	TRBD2	CASSPGLAEETQYF	TGTGCCAGCAGCCCGGGACTAGCGGAGGAGACCCAGTACTTC
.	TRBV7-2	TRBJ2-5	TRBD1	CASSLDYRGRWETQYF	TGTGCCAGCAGCTTAGACTACAGGGGGCGGTGGGAGACCCAGTACTTC
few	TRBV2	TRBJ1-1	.	CASSQGTRGTEAFF	TGTGCCAGCAGTCAAGGGACAAGAGGTACTGAAGCTTTCTTT
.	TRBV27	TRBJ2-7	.	CASSLSSPRTAITYEQYF	TGTGCCAGCAGTTTATCGTCCCCGCGAACAGCTATTACCTACGAGCAGTACTTC
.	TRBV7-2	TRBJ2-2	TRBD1	CASSVQGANTGELFF	TGTGCCAGCAGCGTACAGGGGGCGAACACCGGGGAGCTGTTTTTT
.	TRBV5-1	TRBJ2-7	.	CASSLEGQSYEQYF	TGCGCCAGCAGCTTGGAGGGGCAGAGCTACGAGCAGTACTTC
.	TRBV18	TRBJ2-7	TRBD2	CASSPGTSGRMYEQYF	TGTGCCAGCTCACCAGGGACTAGCGGGCGAATGTACGAGCAGTACTTC
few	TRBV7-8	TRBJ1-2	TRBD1	CASSLADYRGPSGYTF	TGTGCCAGCAGCTTAGCGGATTACAGGGGGCCTAGTGGCTACACCTTC
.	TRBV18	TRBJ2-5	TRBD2	CASSLGLAVETQYF	TGTGCCAGCTCGTTGGGACTAGCGGTAGAGACCCAGTACTTC
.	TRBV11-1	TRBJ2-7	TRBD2	CASSSTSAYEQYF	TGTGCCAGCAGCTCGACTAGCGCCTACGAGCAGTACTTC
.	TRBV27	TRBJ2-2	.	CASPPPGTPEAGELFF	TGTGCCAGTCCCCCTCCCGGGACGCCGGAGGCGGGGGAGCTGTTTTTT
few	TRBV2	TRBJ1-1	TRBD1	CASRKQGVNTEAFF	TGTGCCAGCAGAAAACAGGGGGTGAACACTGAAGCTTTCTTT
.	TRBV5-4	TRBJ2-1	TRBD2	CASSLPPAGYNEQFF	TGTGCCAGCAGCTTACCCCCAGCGGGGTACAATGAGCAGTTCTTC
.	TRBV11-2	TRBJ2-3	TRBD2	CASSFQIAGSWGGSDTQYF	TGTGCCAGCAGCTTCCAAATAGCGGGAAGCTGGGGTGGGAGTGATACGCAGTATTTT
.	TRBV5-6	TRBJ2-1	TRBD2	CASSSSGTRNEQFF	TGTGCCAGCAGCTCTAGCGGGACGAGGAATGAGCAGTTCTTC
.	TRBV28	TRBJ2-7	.	CATQGDRGLWAGLADYEQYF	TGTGCCACCCAGGGGGACAGGGGGCTGTGGGCGGGACTAGCGGACTACGAGCAGTACTTC
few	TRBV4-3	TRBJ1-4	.	CASSHNEKLFF	TGCGCCAGCTCGCATAATGAAAAACTGTTTTTT
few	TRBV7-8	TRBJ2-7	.	CASSRKLGAEFYEQYF	TGTGCCAGCAGCCGAAAATTGGGTGCAGAGTTCTACGAGCAGTACTTC
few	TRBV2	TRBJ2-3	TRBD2	CASSRTSGGSTDTQYF	TGTGCCAGCAGTAGGACTAGCGGGGGTTCCACAGATACGCAGTATTTT
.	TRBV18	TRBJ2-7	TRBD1	CASSPGQGDEQYF	TGTGCCAGCTCACCTGGACAGGGAGACGAGCAGTACTTC